Below, one T cell receptor beta chain is given with its context. The antigen remains undetermined. Germline V gives CDR1 MNHNY, CDR2 SVGAGI (reference sequence). This CDR3 has 15 residues. The V segment lost 5 bases and the J segment 7 bases; nucleotides outside the gene matches: 9. Profiling relied on immunoSEQ multiplex PCR, and the TCRdb table lists in-frame clones only, not all of them. The table has 650,000 to 750,000 clones, more than 70% seen once. These data are taken from a study of shared clonotypes between healthy human individuals. As for the study in general: Every donor yielded three CD4 naive, three CD4 memory, two CD8 naive and one CD8 memory plate. General study results and limits: Against clonotypes common to all four donors, non-shared ones had lower generation probabilities. Generally, estimated richness proved larger in naive subsets than it did in memory subsets.

V and J are TRBV6-6 and TRBJ2-2; 8 nucleotides match TRBD1. The receptor was isolated from a woman in her 30s in good health. Material for sequencing was memory CD4+ T cells sorted from blood. The sample's subset: CD45RA-negative fraction. The DNA for the CDR3 is TGTGCCAGCAGTCAAACCCAGGGGGCCGGCGGGGAGCTGTTTTTT. It encodes CASSQTQGAGGELFF.